The 22 T cell receptor beta chains given below trace back to one sample, sequenced in a study of beta chain features in type 1 diabetes. Expressed TCRB transcripts were sequenced after all isolated RNA was converted to cDNA. Generated by immunoSEQ multiplex PCR, the TCRdb table keeps only in-frame clones and is missing some. The data show 500,000 to 700,000 clones, roughly 15% seen once. The source material was naive CD4+ T cells from blood. All receptors come from a man younger than 30 in good health.

V is TRBV4-3 and J is TRBJ1-6; D is unclear. This CDR3 is built from 18 residues. Trimming stripped 0 bases from V and 12 bases from J, with 24 bases between. Per germline, CDR1 LGHNA and CDR2 YSLEER. This CDR3 is CASSQDQVRGGLRRPLHF. The CDR3 DNA sequence: TGCGCCAGCAGCCAAGATCAAGTGCGTGGCGGACTGCGAAGACCCCTCCACTTT.

J is TRBJ2-5 and V is TRBV10-3; D not certain. The CDR3 is 15 amino acids. CDR1 ENHRY and CDR2 SYGVKD come from the germline V gene. Trimming cost V 10 bases and J 0 bases, with 18 bases left between them. In nucleotides, the CDR3 is TGTGCCACCTCGGTGGTATTGGGCGACCAAGAGACCCAGTACTTC. It encodes CATSVVLGDQETQYF.

This clone was found a few times. The CDR3 coding sequence is TGCAGTGCTAGGGCATCCCTGAGCGCTTTCTTT. Translated: CSARASLSAFF. V and J are TRBV20-1 and TRBJ1-1; no reliable D call. Germline CDR1 is DFQATT and CDR2 is SNEGSKA (reference sequence). Trimming pared 3 bases from V and 11 bases from J, leaving 13 bases between. CDR3 length: 11 amino acids.

A word on this clone: Different DNA sequences within this sample yield the same CDR3. This rearrangement joins TRBV28 to TRBJ1-2; TRBD1 matches at 9 bases. Trimming took 5 bases from V and 5 from J; bases not matched to a gene: 3. This CDR3 is built from 13 residues. Germline V lookup: CDR1 MDHEN, CDR2 SYDVKM. The CDR3 spells CASSTGQGYGYTF. The CDR3 DNA reads as TGTGCCAGCAGTACTGGACAGGGGTATGGCTACACCTTC.

The sample holds a few counts of this clone. This rearrangement joins TRBV25-1 to TRBJ2-6; either TRBD1 or TRBD2 may fit D (5 bases each). The germline V gene encodes CDR1 MGHDK and CDR2 SYGVNS. This CDR3 region has 17 residues. Trimming cost V 6 bases and J 0 bases, with 15 bases left between them. CDR3 sequence reads: CASRRPGTHSGANVLTF. CDR3 in DNA: TGTGCCAGCAGGAGGCCAGGGACCCACTCTGGGGCCAACGTCCTGACTTTC.

This chain links TRBV5-4 with TRBJ2-7, with D possibly being TRBD2 (6 bases). Between the trimmed V and J ends, which lost 3 bases and 4 bases, there was a span of 11 bases. CDR1 is SGHNT and CDR2 is YYREEE in the germline V gene (reference sequence). CDR3 length: 13 amino acids. As DNA, the CDR3 is TGTGCCAGCAGCTCGCCCGGGGGTTACGAGCAGTACTTC. Encoded protein: CASSSPGGYEQYF.

This chain links TRBV27 with TRBJ1-2, with 8 nucleotides matching TRBD1. This CDR3 is 14 amino acids long. V lost 4 bases and J lost 6; bases outside the gene matches: 7. Looked up from germline, CDR1 is MNHEY and CDR2 is SMNVEV (reference sequence). In DNA form, the CDR3 reads TGTGCCAGCAGTTCCGCTCGACAGGGGAATGGCTACACCTTC. Translated, it gives CASSSARQGNGYTF.

The V gene is TRBV19, the J gene TRBJ2-6; 8 bases are a match to TRBD1. This CDR3 spans 15 amino acids. J gave up 2 bases and V 5 bases, and 2 bases lay outside the gene matches. The germline V gene has CDR1 LNHDA and CDR2 SQIVND (reference sequence). CDR3 in amino acids: CASSQDRAGANVLTF. The CDR3 nucleotides read TGTGCCAGTAGTCAGGACAGGGCTGGGGCCAACGTCCTGACTTTC.

This clone was detected a few times. The chain carries TRBV7-2 and TRBJ2-3, with 9 bases matching TRBD2. CDR3 length: 16 residues. The V segment lost 4 bases and the J segment 3 bases; nucleotides outside the gene matches: 8. Germline V gene sequence: CDR1 SGHTA, CDR2 FQGNSA. CDR3 coding DNA: TGTGCCAGCAGCTGGGGTAGCGGGAGAGGGACAGATACGCAGTATTTT. Translated, it gives CASSWGSGRGTDTQYF. The full variable domain, with the rest looked up from reference TRBV7-2 and TRBJ2-3, is GAGVSQSPSNKVTEKGKDVELRCDPISGHTALYWYRQSLGQGLEFLIYFQGNSAPDKSGLPSDRFSAERTGGSVSTLTIQRTQQEDSAVYLCASSWGSGRGTDTQYFGPGTRLTVL.

V and J are TRBV5-1 and TRBJ2-5; TRBD1 matches at 10 bases. This CDR3 is built from 15 residues. V lost 4 bases and J lost 5; bases outside the gene matches: 8. Germline-derived CDR1 and CDR2 are SGHRS and YFSETQ. The CDR3 here is CASSLGQGVRETQYF. The CDR3 DNA reads TGCGCCAGCAGCCTAGGACAGGGGGTGAGGGAGACCCAGTACTTC.

The chain carries TRBV4-3 and TRBJ1-2; D might be TRBD1 (6 bases). Per the germline V gene, CDR1 is LGHNA and CDR2 is YSLEER. The CDR3 is 17 amino acids. The V gene lost 2 bases and the J gene lost 2 bases, with 18 bases spanning the gap. The chain's CDR3 is CASSQPFRGRENYGYTF. The CDR3 DNA reads as TGCGCCAGCAGCCAACCCTTTCGGGGGCGCGAAAACTATGGCTACACCTTC.

This clone was counted between two and nine times. The rearrangement links TRBV18 to TRBJ1-1; no clear D. The CDR3 spans 11 residues. The ends were cut back, 4 bases at V and 7 bases at J, with 7 bases in the middle. CDR1 and CDR2 from the germline V gene are KGHSH and LQKENI. The CDR3 loop reads CASSLLYEAFF. CDR3 bases: TGTGCCAGCTCACTGCTCTATGAAGCTTTCTTT.

The table lists this clone with a few counts. The chain carries TRBV9 and TRBJ2-3; D perhaps matches TRBD2 (6 bases). Germline V lookup: CDR1 SGDLS, CDR2 YYNGEE. The CDR3 is made up of 16 amino acids. Trimming cost V 2 bases and J 1 base, with 14 bases left between them. CDR3 sequence reads: CASSVVAARGTDTQYF. In DNA form, the CDR3 reads TGTGCCAGCAGCGTCGTAGCGGCCCGGGGCACAGATACGCAGTATTTT. The whole variable domain, filled in from reference TRBV9 and TRBJ2-3, reads DSGVTQTPKHLITATGQRVTLRCSPRSGDLSVYWYQQSLDQGLQFLIQYYNGEERAKGNILERFSAQQFPDLHSELNLSSLELGDSALYFCASSVVAARGTDTQYFGPGTRLTVL.

The rearrangement uses TRBV5-4 and TRBJ2-7; tentative D call: TRBD2 (6 bases). Trimming took 7 bases from V and 0 from J, leaving 14 bases between them. Germline V lookup: CDR1 SGHNT, CDR2 YYREEE (reference sequence). This CDR3 comprises 14 residues. Here the CDR3 reads CASAAGAGSYEQYF. CDR3 nucleotides: TGTGCCAGCGCAGCGGGTGCAGGCTCCTACGAGCAGTACTTC.

CDR3: CASSPLDLATEAFF. In DNA form, the CDR3 reads TGCGCCAGCAGCCCACTAGACCTTGCTACTGAAGCTTTCTTT. This sequence joins TRBV5-1 and TRBJ1-1; D is unresolved. This CDR3 region has 14 residues. Trimming removed 4 bases from V and 5 bases from J, with 15 bases in between. The germline V gene encodes CDR1 SGHRS and CDR2 YFSETQ.

This clone was counted between two and nine times. The chain is built from TRBV6-5 and TRBJ2-3; 7 bases are a match to TRBD2. The V segment lost 8 bases and the J segment 3 bases; nucleotides outside the gene matches: 8. Germline V gene sequence: CDR1 MNHEY, CDR2 SVGAGI. The CDR3 is 14 residues long. The CDR3 nucleotides are TGTGCCAGCGGCAGCAGCGGGATTACAGATACGCAGTATTTT. This codes for CASGSSGITDTQYF.

The genes are TRBV9 and TRBJ2-5, with D hard to call. The CDR3 covers 14 residues. Germline assignment: CDR1 SGDLS and CDR2 YYNGEE. Trimming removed 3 bases at V and 5 bases at J, with 14 bases between. CDR3 sequence: CASSAGPIGETQYF. CDR3 nucleotides: TGTGCCAGCAGCGCCGGACCCATCGGGGAGACCCAGTACTTC.

This clone was observed a few times. V and J are TRBV18 and TRBJ2-3; 9 nucleotides line up with TRBD1. The germline CDR1 and CDR2 sequences are KGHSH and LQKENI. Trimming removed 3 bases from V and 2 bases from J; junction bases left unmatched: 6. This CDR3 has 16 amino acids. CDR3 residues: CASSPQGTGPTDTQYF. CDR3 in DNA: TGTGCCAGCTCACCCCAAGGGACAGGGCCCACAGATACGCAGTATTTT.

This clone was seen more than once but under ten times. A junction end diverges from the germline sequence, so it may reflect a read error. The chain employs TRBV5-4 and TRBJ2-3; 10 bases line up with TRBD2. Germline values: CDR1 SGHNT, CDR2 YYREEE (reference sequence). The CDR3 sequence is 16 residues long. The CDR3 region has the DNA TGTGCCAGCAGCTACAGACTAGCGGGTCGCACGGATACGCAGTATTTT. Translated: CASSYRLAGRTDTQYF.

This clone was counted between two and nine times. The chain has TRBV18 and TRBJ2-1; D possibly corresponds to TRBD1 (5 bases). V dropped 5 bases and J dropped 0 bases, with 8 bases sitting between them. The germline gives CDR1 KGHSH, CDR2 LQKENI. The CDR3 runs to 14 residues. CDR3 nucleotides: TGTGCCAGCTCAGGCCAGGGCTCCTACAATGAGCAGTTCTTC. As protein: CASSGQGSYNEQFF.

J is TRBJ2-5 and V is TRBV25-1; TRBD2 aligns across 10 bases. The CDR3 has 16 amino acids. With 3 bases clipped from V and 2 bases from J, the junction kept 6 bases outside the gene matches. CDR1 and CDR2 (germline): MGHDK, SYGVNS. The CDR3 nucleotides read TGTGCCAGCAGTGACGTGGGACTAGCGCTACAAGAGACCCAGTACTTC. It yields the protein CASSDVGLALQETQYF.

The chain couples TRBV4-3 to TRBJ2-1, with TRBD2 identical over 13 bases. This CDR3 has 15 residues. V lost 1 base to trimming and J lost 10 bases; unmatched junction nucleotides: 4. The germline V gene encodes CDR1 LGHNA and CDR2 YSLEER. The CDR3 coding sequence is TGCGCCAGCAGCCAAGGGACTAGCGGGAGAGAGGAGCAGTTCTTC. Translating gives CASSQGTSGREEQFF.